These T cell receptor beta chains were read from a single sample in a study of glioma-infiltrating T cells after dendritic cell vaccination. Only in-frame clones appear in the TCRdb table, and some are missing; sequencing was by immunoSEQ multiplex PCR. Of tens of thousands of clones in the sample, 82% were seen once. The sequences come from blood, collected before dendritic cell vaccination. All receptors come from a human donor with glioblastoma. The CDR3 runs from the conserved cysteine through the conserved F or W. D genes are given only for firm matches. Clone size, where shown, is once, few, many, or a class for clones that have expanded.

j_call clone_size cdr3_length v_call d_call cdr3_aa cdr3_nt
TRBJ2-7 . 15 TRBV5-4 TRBD2 CASSFGTSGVSEQYF TGTGCCAGCAGCTTCGGGACTAGCGGGGTATCCGAGCAGTACTTC
TRBJ1-1 once 15 TRBV19 . CASRTGRVAVSEAFF TGTGCCAGTAGAACGGGAAGGGTAGCGGTCTCTGAAGCTTTCTTT
TRBJ1-3 . 12 TRBV19 . CASPVPGNTIYF TGTGCCAGCCCCGTCCCCGGAAACACCATATATTTT
TRBJ2-7 . 12 TRBV10-2 . CASTQGPDEQYF TGCGCCAGCACCCAGGGGCCCGACGAGCAGTACTTC
TRBJ1-5 . 15 TRBV5-6 . CASSPRGRGNQPQHF TGTGCCAGCAGCCCAAGGGGTAGGGGCAATCAGCCCCAGCATTTT
TRBJ2-2 . 14 TRBV6-5 TRBD1 CASSQDRGRGELFF TGTGCCAGCAGTCAGGACAGGGGGCGTGGGGAGCTGTTTTTT
TRBJ2-7 . 14 TRBV7-9 TRBD1 CASSSGQGAYEQYF TGTGCCAGCAGCTCGGGACAGGGGGCTTACGAGCAGTACTTC
TRBJ2-5 . 16 TRBV28 . CASNWGGRGIGETQYF TGTGCCAGCAACTGGGGGGGCAGGGGAATAGGGGAGACCCAGTACTTC
TRBJ2-7 . 15 TRBV15 . CATSLEQGRYLEQYF TGTGCCACCAGTCTAGAGCAGGGTCGTTACCTCGAGCAGTACTTC
TRBJ1-2 . 13 TRBV27 . CASSLSESYGYTF TGTGCCAGCAGTTTATCGGAGAGCTATGGCTACACCTTC
TRBJ2-2 . 19 TRBV18 TRBD2 CASSSLGTSGGTNTGELFF TGTGCCAGCTCATCACTCGGGACTAGCGGGGGGACAAACACCGGGGAGCTGTTTTTT
TRBJ1-2 few 14 TRBV10-3 . CAISEPRGVYGYTF TGTGCCATCAGTGAGCCCAGGGGAGTATATGGCTACACCTTC
TRBJ2-3 . 16 TRBV7-7 TRBD2 CASSFGGGGGADTQYF TGTGCTAGCAGCTTTGGCGGGGGGGGAGGAGCAGATACGCAGTATTTT
TRBJ2-1 . 16 TRBV6-5 TRBD2 CASSSLAGGAYNEQFF TGTGCCAGCAGTTCCTTAGCGGGGGGTGCCTACAATGAGCAGTTCTTC
TRBJ1-2 . 14 TRBV5-4 . CASSLGPRAYGYTF TGTGCCAGCAGCTTGGGTCCCAGGGCCTATGGCTACACCTTC
TRBJ1-2 . 14 TRBV6-5 TRBD1 CASSYTDRGYGYTF TGTGCCAGCAGTTACACGGACAGGGGTTATGGCTACACCTTC
TRBJ2-3 . 16 TRBV11-2 TRBD2 CASSLFERGVRDTQYF TGTGCCAGCAGCTTATTCGAGCGGGGGGTCCGAGATACGCAGTATTTT
TRBJ2-1 . 13 TRBV2 TRBD1 CASSPTGVNEQFF TGTGCCAGCAGCCCAACAGGGGTCAATGAGCAGTTCTTC
TRBJ1-5 . 13 TRBV19 . CASSIGRGQPQHF TGTGCCAGTAGTATAGGCAGGGGTCAGCCCCAGCATTTT
TRBJ2-7 . 16 TRBV6-5 TRBD1 CASSYSAAGQGGEQYF TGTGCCAGCAGTTACTCGGCAGCGGGACAGGGGGGCGAGCAGTACTTC